This TCR beta chain was sequenced for a study of T cell responses to AZD1222 COVID-19 vaccine. CDR3 length: 16 residues. The germline V gene encodes CDR1 SGHNT and CDR2 YYREEE (reference sequence). V shed 2 bases, J shed 3 bases, and the junction held 2 bases outside the gene matches. Clones were sequenced by immunoSEQ multiplex PCR, and TCRdb holds only the in-frame ones, with some missing. Of 83,000 or so clones listed, 85% to 90% are singletons. The clonotype comes from an adult in good health. The V call is TRBV5-4, the J call TRBJ2-2; TRBD2 aligns across 12 bases. The specimen was peripheral blood, collected on day 0 of MenACWY control vaccination. The CDR3 reads CASSLSSGRDTGELFF. DNA for the CDR3: TGTGCCAGCAGCTTATCTAGCGGGAGGGACACCGGGGAGCTGTTTTTT. Looking up the rest from reference TRBV5-4 and TRBJ2-2 gives the full variable domain: ETGVTQSPTHLIKTRGQQVTLRCSSQSGHNTVSWYQQALGQGPQFIFQYYREEENGRGNFPPRFSGLQFPNYSSELNVNALELDDSALYLCASSLSSGRDTGELFFGEGSRLTVL.